These T cell receptor beta chains were read from a single sample in a study of T cell responses to AZD1222 COVID-19 vaccine. TCRdb's table, derived via immunoSEQ multiplex PCR, lists solely in-frame clones and lacks some. The sample carries some 120,000 clones, roughly nine tenths recorded once. This sample comprised peripheral blood, obtained on day 0 of AZD1222 vaccination. The receptors stem from an adult in good health. Each CDR3 is given with its conserved first and last residue. The order of the fields is J gene, V gene, CDR3 protein.

>TRBJ2-1|TRBV24-1
CATSAGGQGYNEQFF
>TRBJ1-2|TRBV19
CASSNRRTGNYGYTF
>TRBJ1-6|TRBV5-1
CASSLGQEVSPLHF
>TRBJ1-1|TRBV6-5
CASSYSGSNTEAFF
>TRBJ2-1|TRBV3-1/TRBV3-2
CASSHRTSGNNEQFF
>TRBJ1-1|TRBV28
CASSFSTNTEAFF
>TRBJ2-2|TRBV2
CASNWGLARIDTGELFF
>TRBJ2-7|TRBV7-2
CASSSPGQGTYEQYF
>TRBJ1-2|TRBV25-1
CASSEWRQNYGYTF
>TRBJ1-2|TRBV11-2
CASTPTAQSYGYTF
>TRBJ2-5|TRBV2
CASSEWETQYF
>TRBJ1-2|TRBV27
CASNPGPGEVYGYTF
>TRBJ1-3|TRBV18
CASSRNARTDSGNTIYF
>TRBJ2-7|TRBV11-2
CASSQRGGTGAYEQYF
>TRBJ1-5|TRBV28
CASRRQGAVSNQPQHF
>TRBJ1-5|TRBV27
CASSRAGHSTGGPQHF
>TRBJ1-1|TRBV4-2
CASSQDRDRGAFF
>TRBJ1-5|TRBV19
CASSIIDRNQPQHF
>TRBJ2-1|TRBV27
CASSPGLAIYNEQFF
>TRBJ2-7|TRBV30
CAWSPGGGYEQYF
>TRBJ2-7|TRBV9
CASSPGPRQDYEQYF
>TRBJ1-6|TRBV6-5
CASSYSGADNSPLHF
>TRBJ1-1|TRBV4-1
CASSQDDSLGTEAFF
>TRBJ1-6|TRBV28
CASSLGGRRGDSPLHF
>TRBJ2-7|TRBV6-5
CASRPGPSYEQYF
>TRBJ2-7|TRBV6-5
CASSPASASKYEQYF
>TRBJ2-3|TRBV5-1
CASSSSVEFTDTQYF
>TRBJ1-5|TRBV6-2/TRBV6-3
CASSYPQSSQPQHF
>TRBJ2-7|TRBV18
CASSPRPGTYEQYF
>TRBJ1-5|TRBV21-1
CASSKYWKGPSNQPQHF
>TRBJ2-1|TRBV30
CAWSVLAGTYNEQFF
>TRBJ1-6|TRBV20-1
CSASPGQGRSPLHF
>TRBJ1-5|TRBV27
CASSLSRYSNQPQHF
>TRBJ1-4|TRBV6-5
CASSPQGGTNEKLFF
>TRBJ2-5|TRBV18
CASSLRLGSGVQETQYF
>TRBJ2-7|TRBV7-2
CASSPAYEQYF
>TRBJ2-7|TRBV3-1/TRBV3-2
CASSYAGGEQYF
>TRBJ2-3|TRBV6-4
CASSEDSTDTQYF
>TRBJ1-1|TRBV5-3
CARSLQGAKNTEAFF
>TRBJ1-6|TRBV19
CASSLQGKDNSPLHF
>TRBJ2-1|TRBV5-1
CASSLPVGGSHNEQFF
>TRBJ1-1|TRBV5-1
CASRPGRSNTEAFF
>TRBJ1-2|TRBV7-6
CASSSDPLHGYTF
>TRBJ1-2|TRBV19
CASSISGTGRNYGYTF
>TRBJ1-3|TRBV30
CACPEESSGNTIYF
>TRBJ1-2|TRBV20-1
CSASKGGNYGYTF
>TRBJ1-2|TRBV7-9
CASSLGEGQIYGYTF
>TRBJ1-2|TRBV29-1
CSAPSTGRLGYTF
>TRBJ1-4|TRBV12-5
CASGTGGQGGPNEKLFF
>TRBJ2-5|TRBV18
CASSPSGETQYF
>TRBJ2-2|TRBV3-1/TRBV3-2
CASSPPGITGELFF
>TRBJ1-2|TRBV2
CASSVSTGGHGYTF
>TRBJ2-1|TRBV5-6
CASSLAPSFHEQFF
>TRBJ2-1|TRBV29-1
CSVASGVYNEQFF
>TRBJ1-6|TRBV2
CASSRDRLSSYNSPLHF
>TRBJ2-1|TRBV5-6
CASSFGTSIYNEQFF
>TRBJ1-6|TRBV25-1
CASSGTGYNSPLHF